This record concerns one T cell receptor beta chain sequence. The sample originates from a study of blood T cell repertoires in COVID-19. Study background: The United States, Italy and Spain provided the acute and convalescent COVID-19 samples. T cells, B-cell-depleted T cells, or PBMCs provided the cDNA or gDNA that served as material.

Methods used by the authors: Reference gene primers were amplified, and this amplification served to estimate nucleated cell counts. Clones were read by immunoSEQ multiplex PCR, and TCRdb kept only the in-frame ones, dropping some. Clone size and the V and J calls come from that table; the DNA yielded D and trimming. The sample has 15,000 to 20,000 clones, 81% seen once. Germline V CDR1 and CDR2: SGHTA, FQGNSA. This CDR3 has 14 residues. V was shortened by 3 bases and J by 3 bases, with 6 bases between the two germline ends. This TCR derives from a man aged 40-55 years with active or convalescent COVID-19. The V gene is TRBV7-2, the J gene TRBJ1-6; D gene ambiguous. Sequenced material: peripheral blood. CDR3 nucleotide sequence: TGTGCCAGCAGCTTCGGGGACTATAATTCACCCCTCCACTTT. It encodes CASSFGDYNSPLHF.